This T cell receptor (beta chain) was sequenced for a study of T cell responses to AZD1222 COVID-19 vaccine. General study results and limits: Every sample of the repertoires postdated the peak T cell response.

V was shortened by 4 bases and J by 0 bases, with 9 bases between the two germline ends. The length of the CDR3 is 14 residues. Germline-derived CDR1 and CDR2 are SGDLS and YYNGEE. Profiling relied on immunoSEQ multiplex PCR, and the TCRdb table lists in-frame clones only, not all of them. Here the sample spans roughly 250,000 clones, approximately 93% being singletons. Worth noting for this clone: Its antigen is not identified.

The sample was peripheral blood, taken on day 0 of AZD1222 vaccination. V gene TRBV9 combines with J gene TRBJ2-3, with D hard to call. This TCR was recovered from an adult in good health. The CDR3 reads CASSREASTDTQYF. DNA for the CDR3: TGTGCCAGCAGCAGAGAAGCGAGCACAGATACGCAGTATTTT.